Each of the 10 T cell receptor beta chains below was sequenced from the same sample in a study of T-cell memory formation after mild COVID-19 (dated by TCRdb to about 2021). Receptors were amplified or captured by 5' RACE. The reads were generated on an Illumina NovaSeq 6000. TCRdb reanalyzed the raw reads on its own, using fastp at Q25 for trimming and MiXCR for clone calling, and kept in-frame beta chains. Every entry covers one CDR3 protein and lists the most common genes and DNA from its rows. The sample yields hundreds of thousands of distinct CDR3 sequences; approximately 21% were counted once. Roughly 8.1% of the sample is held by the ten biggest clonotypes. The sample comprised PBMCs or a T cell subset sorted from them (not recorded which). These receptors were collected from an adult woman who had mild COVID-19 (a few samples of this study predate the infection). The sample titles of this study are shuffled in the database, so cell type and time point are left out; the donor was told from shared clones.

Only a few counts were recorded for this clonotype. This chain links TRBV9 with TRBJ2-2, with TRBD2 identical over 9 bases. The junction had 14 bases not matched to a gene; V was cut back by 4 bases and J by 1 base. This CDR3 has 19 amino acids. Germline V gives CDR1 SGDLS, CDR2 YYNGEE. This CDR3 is CASSFLPSSGGLNTGELFF. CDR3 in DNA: TGTGCCAGCAGCTTCCTCCCGAGTAGCGGGGGCCTGAACACCGGGGAGCTGTTTTTT.

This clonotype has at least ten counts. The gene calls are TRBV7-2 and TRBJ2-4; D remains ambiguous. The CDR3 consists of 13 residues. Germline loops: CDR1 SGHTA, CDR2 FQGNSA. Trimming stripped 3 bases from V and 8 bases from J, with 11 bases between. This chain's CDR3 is CASSFSGWDIQYF. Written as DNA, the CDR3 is TGTGCCAGCAGCTTTTCGGGTTGGGACATTCAGTACTTC.

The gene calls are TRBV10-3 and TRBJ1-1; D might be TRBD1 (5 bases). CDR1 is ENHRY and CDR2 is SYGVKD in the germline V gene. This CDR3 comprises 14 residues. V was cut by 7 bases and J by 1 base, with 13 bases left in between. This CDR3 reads CAITPGQANTEAFF. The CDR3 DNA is TGTGCCATCACCCCTGGACAAGCGAACACTGAAGCTTTCTTT.

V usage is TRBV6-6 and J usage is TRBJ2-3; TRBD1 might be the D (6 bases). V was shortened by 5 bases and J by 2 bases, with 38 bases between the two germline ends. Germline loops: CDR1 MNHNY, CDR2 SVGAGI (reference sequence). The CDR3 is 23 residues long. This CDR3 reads CASSTSAQIQPGARLLDTDTQYF. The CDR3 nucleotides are TGTGCCAGCAGTACATCCGCCCAAATACAGCCAGGGGCCCGTTTGCTTGACACAGATACGCAGTATTTT.

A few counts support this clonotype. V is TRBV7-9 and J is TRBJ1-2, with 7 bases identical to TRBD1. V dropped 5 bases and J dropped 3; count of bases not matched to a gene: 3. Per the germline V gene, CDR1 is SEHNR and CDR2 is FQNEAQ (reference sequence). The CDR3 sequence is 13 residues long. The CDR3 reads CASSDQGDYGYTF. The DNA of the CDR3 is TGTGCCAGCAGCGACCAGGGGGACTATGGCTACACCTTC.

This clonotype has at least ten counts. This chain's CDR3 is CSVEADPGIQETQYF. The CDR3 DNA sequence: TGCAGCGTTGAAGCGGACCCTGGGATCCAAGAGACCCAGTACTTC. J is TRBJ2-5 and V is TRBV29-1; the D is unclear. The V gene lost 1 base and the J gene lost 1 base, with 13 bases spanning the gap. This CDR3 is 15 amino acids long. Germline V gene sequence: CDR1 SQVTM, CDR2 ANQGSEA.

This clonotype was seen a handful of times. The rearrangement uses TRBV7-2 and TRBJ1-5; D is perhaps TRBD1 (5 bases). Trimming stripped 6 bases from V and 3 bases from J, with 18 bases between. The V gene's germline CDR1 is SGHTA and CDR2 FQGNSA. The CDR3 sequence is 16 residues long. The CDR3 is CASSSQETDINQPQHF. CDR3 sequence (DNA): TGTGCCAGCAGTTCCCAGGAGACAGATATCAATCAGCCCCAGCATTTT.

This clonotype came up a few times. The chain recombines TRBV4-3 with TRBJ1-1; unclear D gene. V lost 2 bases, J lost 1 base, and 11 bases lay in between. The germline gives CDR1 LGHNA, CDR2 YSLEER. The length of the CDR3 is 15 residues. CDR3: CASSQSQVSNTEAFF. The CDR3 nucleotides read TGCGCCAGCAGCCAATCCCAGGTATCGAACACTGAAGCTTTCTTT.

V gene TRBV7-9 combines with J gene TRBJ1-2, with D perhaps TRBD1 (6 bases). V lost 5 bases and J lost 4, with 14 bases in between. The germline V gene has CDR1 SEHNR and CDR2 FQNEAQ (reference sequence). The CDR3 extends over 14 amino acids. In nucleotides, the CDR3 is TGTGCCAGCAGCCCCATGGGGGGCAGCTATGGCTACACCTTC. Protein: CASSPMGGSYGYTF.

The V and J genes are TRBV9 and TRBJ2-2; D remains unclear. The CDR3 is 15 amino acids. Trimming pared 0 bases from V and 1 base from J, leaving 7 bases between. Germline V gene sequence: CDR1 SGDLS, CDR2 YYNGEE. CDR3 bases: TGTGCCAGCAGCGTAGTTTCGGGGAACACCGGGGAGCTGTTTTTT. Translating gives CASSVVSGNTGELFF.